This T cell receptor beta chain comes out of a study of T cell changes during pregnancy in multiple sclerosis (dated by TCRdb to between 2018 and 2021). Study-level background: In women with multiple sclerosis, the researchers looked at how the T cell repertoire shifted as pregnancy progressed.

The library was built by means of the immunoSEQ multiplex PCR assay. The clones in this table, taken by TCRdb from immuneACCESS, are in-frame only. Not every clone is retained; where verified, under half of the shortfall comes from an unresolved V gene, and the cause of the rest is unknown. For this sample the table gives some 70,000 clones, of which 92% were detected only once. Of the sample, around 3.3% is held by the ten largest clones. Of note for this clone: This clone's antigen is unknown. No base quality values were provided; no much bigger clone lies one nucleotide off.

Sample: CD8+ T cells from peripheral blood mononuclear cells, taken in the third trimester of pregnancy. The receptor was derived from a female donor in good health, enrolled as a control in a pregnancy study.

The sequenced DNA: TGTGCCAGCAGCGCTCGACAGGGGGTGGGGTATGGCTACACCTTC. Translation gives CASSARQGVGYGYTF. Rearrangement joined TRBV9 to TRBJ1-2, and 9 bases in between align with TRBD1. V loses 3 bases at its end and J loses 5 bases; junction bases beyond the gene matches: 8. The CDR3 measures 15 amino acids from cysteine to phenylalanine. The entry retains the CDR3 DNA only, 45 bases that are in frame from base 1. Based on the germline V gene, the CDR1 and CDR2 sequences are SGDLS and YYNGEE.